This T cell receptor beta chain is drawn from a study of blood T cell repertoires in COVID-19. The wider study: Samples of COVID-19 (acute and convalescent) were obtained from the United States, Italy and Spain.

The V segment lost 6 bases and the J segment 4 bases; nucleotides outside the gene matches: 13. Germline CDR1 and CDR2: MNHEY and SVGEGT. There are 17 residues in the CDR3. Authors' processing steps: Reference gene primers were amplified, and this amplification served to estimate nucleated cell counts. Profiling relied on immunoSEQ multiplex PCR, and the TCRdb table lists in-frame clones only, not all of them. D and trimming come from the DNA, and the V and J calls and clone size come from that table. The sample records about 170,000 clones, approximately 80% being singletons. The sequencing input was peripheral blood. The TCR was taken from a woman older than 75 with acute or convalescent COVID-19. The V gene is TRBV6-2 or TRBV6-3, the J gene TRBJ2-7, with TRBD1 matching 12 bases. The CDR3 coding sequence is TGTGCCAGCAGACCTCGGTGGAGGGACAGGGGGCCATACGAGCAGTACTTC. Encoded protein: CASRPRWRDRGPYEQYF.